Following are 21 T cell receptor beta chains from one sample sequenced in a study of control samples from healthy donors and cancer patients. Libraries were prepared by immunoSEQ multiplex PCR; TCRdb keeps only in-frame clonotypes and omits some of them. The sample comprises about 180,000 clones, over 85% of which are singletons, and roughly 1.3% rests with the top ten. The source material was blood. The receptors shown here come from a man aged 25-45 years in good health.

As concerns this clone: Mismatch with germline at one junction end may stem from a read error. This sequence joins TRBV5-4 and TRBJ2-7; tentatively, D is TRBD1 or TRBD2 (5 bases each). The CDR3 sequence is 13 residues long. Per the germline V gene, CDR1 is SGHNT and CDR2 is YYREEE (reference sequence). The CDR3 loop reads CASTLGPSYEQYF. The CDR3 DNA is TGTGCCAGCACCTTGGGACCATCCTACGAGCAGTACTTC.

This clone appeared once. The rearrangement joins TRBV29-1 to TRBJ1-1; D possibly corresponds to TRBD1 (6 bases). This CDR3 comprises 12 residues. Germline V lookup: CDR1 SQVTM, CDR2 ANQGSEA. Trimming stripped 4 bases from V and 3 bases from J, with 9 bases between. CDR3 DNA: TGCAGCGTTGCAAAGGGGGACACTGAAGCTTTCTTT. Protein product: CSVAKGDTEAFF.

The chain joins TRBV18 to TRBJ2-5; D remains ambiguous. Trimming took off 3 bases at V and 4 bases at J, with 12 bases between the two ends. Germline CDR1 and CDR2: KGHSH and LQKENI. This CDR3 has 14 residues. This CDR3 reads CASSPQTRGETQYF. The CDR3 region has the DNA TGTGCCAGCTCACCGCAGACACGTGGAGAGACCCAGTACTTC.

The chain uses TRBV11-2 and TRBJ2-7; the D gene is possibly TRBD1 (7 bases). V lost 1 base to trimming and J lost 3 bases, with 13 bases between them. The length of the CDR3 is 15 residues. Germline CDR1 is SGHAT and CDR2 is FQNNGV. CDR3 sequence (DNA): TGTGCCAGCAGCTTAGGATCCCAGGGGGGCTACGAGCAGTACTTC. Protein product: CASSLGSQGGYEQYF. Full variable domain (remainder filled in from reference TRBV11-2 and TRBJ2-7): EAGVAQSPRYKIIEKRQSVAFWCNPISGHATLYWYQQILGQGPKLLIQFQNNGVVDDSQLPKDRFSAERLKGVDSTLKIQPAKLEDSAVYLCASSLGSQGGYEQYFGPGTRLTVT.

V gene TRBV27 combines with J gene TRBJ2-1; 7 bases map to TRBD2. Germline V lookup: CDR1 MNHEY, CDR2 SMNVEV (reference sequence). Losses at the gene ends were 7 bases for V and 7 bases for J; bases not matched to a gene: 10. This CDR3 comprises 14 residues. CDR3 in DNA: TGTGCCAGCACCCCTTCCGGCGGGAGAAATGAGCAGTTCTTC. This codes for CASTPSGGRNEQFF.

This chain links TRBV3-1 (or the pseudogene TRBV3-2) with TRBJ1-1; D is undetermined. Trimming cost V 4 bases and J 4 bases, with 7 bases left between them. This CDR3 contains 12 residues. From germline, CDR1 is LGHDT and CDR2 YNNKEL (reference sequence). CDR3 nucleotides: TGTGCCAGCAGCCGCCGGGTCACTGAAGCTTTCTTT. This sequence encodes CASSRRVTEAFF.

The rearrangement joins TRBV19 to TRBJ1-1; tentative D call: TRBD1 (6 bases). The germline V gene encodes CDR1 LNHDA and CDR2 SQIVND (reference sequence). This CDR3 region has 13 residues. Between the trimmed V and J ends, which lost 7 bases and 9 bases, there was a span of 18 bases. CDR3 residues: CASIGGASLKAFF. CDR3 sequence (DNA): TGTGCCAGTATTGGGGGCGCCAGCTTGAAAGCTTTCTTT.

The chain combines TRBV5-1 with TRBJ2-7; D may be TRBD2 (6 bases). Per germline, CDR1 SGHRS and CDR2 YFSETQ. The CDR3 is 16 amino acids. Trimming shortened V by 2 bases and J by 7 bases, and 22 bases separated the two germline ends. CDR3 amino acids: CASSLYPGLLEKEQYF. In DNA form, the CDR3 reads TGCGCCAGCAGCTTATATCCGGGACTCCTCGAAAAAGAGCAGTACTTC.

The chain uses TRBV7-9 and TRBJ1-2, with a weak D call TRBD1 (6 bases). The CDR3 is made up of 12 amino acids. CDR1 is SEHNR and CDR2 is FQNEAQ in the germline V gene (reference sequence). Trimming took off 5 bases at V and 6 bases at J, with 10 bases between the two ends. CDR3 coding DNA: TGTGCCAGCAGCCCCGGACAGAATGGCTACACCTTC. Translating gives CASSPGQNGYTF.

The chain links TRBV7-2 to TRBJ2-3; D gene ambiguous. V was cut by 1 base and J by 2 bases, with 7 bases left in between. This CDR3 is built from 14 residues. Germline V gene lookup returns CDR1 SGHTA and CDR2 FQGNSA. The CDR3 coding sequence is TGTGCCAGCAGCTTAGGAAGGTACACAGATACGCAGTATTTT. Residues: CASSLGRYTDTQYF.

This rearrangement joins TRBV5-1 to TRBJ2-1, with 9 positions matching TRBD2. Germline lookup yields CDR1 SGHRS and CDR2 YFSETQ. V lost 1 base, J lost 6 bases, and 2 bases stayed unmatched. The CDR3 totals 14 residues. The CDR3 spells CASSLRAGGNEQFF. The CDR3 nucleotides read TGCGCCAGCAGCTTGAGAGCGGGAGGCAATGAGCAGTTCTTC.

A word on this clone: Its ends do not fully match the called genes, so a read error is possible. The chain combines TRBV11-3 with TRBJ1-4, with 8 bases that match TRBD1. Germline loops: CDR1 SGHNT, CDR2 YENEEA. CDR3 length: 15 amino acids. In DNA form, the CDR3 reads TGTGCCAGCAGCTTCTTGGACAGGGATACGCGAAAAACTGTTTTT. It codes for CASSFLDRDTRKTVF.

The chain uses TRBV5-1 and TRBJ1-2, with 10 bases aligning to TRBD1. Germline V gene lookup returns CDR1 SGHRS and CDR2 YFSETQ. The trim removed 3 bases at V and 4 bases at J, leaving 9 bases unmatched. This CDR3 contains 16 residues. This chain's CDR3 is CASSSPGQGTGYGYTF. Written as DNA, the CDR3 is TGCGCCAGCAGCTCTCCGGGACAGGGGACGGGCTATGGCTACACCTTC.

Here the CDR3 DNA reads TGTGCCAGCAGTTTGCATCCCAACTATGGCTACACCTTC. Protein sequence: CASSLHPNYGYTF. The chain employs TRBV27 and TRBJ1-2, with D uncertain. Trimming took off 3 bases at V and 2 bases at J, with 7 bases between the two ends. The germline V gene has CDR1 MNHEY and CDR2 SMNVEV (reference sequence). The CDR3 totals 13 residues.

The chain has TRBV6-1 and TRBJ1-2; 8 nucleotides match TRBD1. This CDR3 is built from 15 residues. The germline gives CDR1 MNHNS, CDR2 SASEGT. V trimming: 2 bases; J trimming: 4 bases; junction bases outside the gene matches: 6. In DNA, the CDR3 is TGTGCCAGCAGTGAACGGGACAGGTCATTCTATGGCTACACCTTC. It translates to CASSERDRSFYGYTF.

The chain carries TRBV5-6 and TRBJ1-2, with 9 positions matching TRBD1. J was trimmed by 8 bases and V by 3 bases; bases with no gene match: 8. The CDR3 has 14 amino acids. Germline V CDR1 and CDR2: SGHDT, YYEEEE. CDR3 in DNA: TGTGCCAGCAGCTCGGGGGACAGGGTAGGCGGCTACACCTTC. Translated, it gives CASSSGDRVGGYTF.

The chain joins TRBV7-2 to TRBJ1-2, with D possibly matching TRBD1 (5 bases). Trimming removed 1 base at V and 8 bases at J, with 23 bases between. The CDR3 extends over 17 amino acids. Germline V gene data show CDR1 as SGHTA and CDR2 as FQGNSA. The CDR3 nucleotides read TGTGCCAGCAGCTTAGATCGTTCGGGGGTCCTACCGACGGGCTACACCTTC. Translating it yields CASSLDRSGVLPTGYTF. Full variable domain (rest looked up from reference TRBV7-2 and TRBJ1-2): GAGVSQSPSNKVTEKGKDVELRCDPISGHTALYWYRQSLGQGLEFLIYFQGNSAPDKSGLPSDRFSAERTGGSVSTLTIQRTQQEDSAVYLCASSLDRSGVLPTGYTFGSGTRLTVV.

V and J are TRBV7-2 and TRBJ1-1; tentatively, D is TRBD1 (6 bases). V was trimmed by 1 base and J by 3 bases, leaving 18 bases between them. Germline CDR1 SGHTA, CDR2 FQGNSA. The CDR3 consists of 17 residues. The CDR3 sequence: CASSLGAGELSYTEAFF. CDR3 nucleotides: TGTGCCAGCAGCTTAGGGGCAGGGGAGCTCTCGTACACTGAAGCTTTCTTT.

In DNA, the CDR3 is TGTGCCAGCAGCCAAGACAGTTTTGGGAATTCACCCCTCCACTTT. Its translation is CASSQDSFGNSPLHF. The chain couples TRBV6-5 to TRBJ1-6; weak D call: TRBD1 (5 bases). This CDR3 comprises 15 residues. Deletions cut 6 bases from V and 7 bases from J, with 16 bases between. CDR1 and CDR2 (germline): MNHEY, SVGAGI.

This clone was picked up one time. The chain employs TRBV2 and TRBJ1-1; D perhaps matches TRBD1 (5 bases). The CDR3 loop spans 14 amino acids. Germline CDR1 is SNHLY and CDR2 is FYNNEI. Trimming took off 4 bases at V and 6 bases at J, with 15 bases between the two ends. The CDR3 here is CASSVKGQGSEAFF. DNA for the CDR3: TGTGCCAGCAGTGTGAAGGGCCAGGGCTCTGAAGCTTTCTTT.

The CDR3 sequence is CASSVQGMYYGYTF. CDR3 bases: TGTGCCAGCAGTGTGCAGGGGATGTACTATGGCTACACCTTC. The rearrangement links TRBV2 to TRBJ1-2; possibly TRBD1 for D (6 bases). CDR3 size: 14 residues. V lost 4 bases and J lost 3, with 12 bases in between. CDR1 and CDR2 (germline): SNHLY, FYNNEI.